A single sample gave rise to the 24 T cell receptor beta chains below, sequenced in a study of glioma-infiltrating T cells after dendritic cell vaccination. Sequenced by immunoSEQ multiplex PCR; TCRdb stores in-frame clones only, minus some. This sample yields around 73,000 clones, of which roughly four fifths are seen a single time; around 1.9% belongs to the top ten. The sequences come from blood, collected before dendritic cell vaccination. These receptors all stem from a human donor with glioblastoma.

This chain connects TRBV29-1 to TRBJ2-2; 10 bases align to TRBD2. Unmatched junction bases numbered 5, after V lost 7 bases and J lost 3 bases. The CDR3 runs 14 residues. The germline CDR1 and CDR2 sequences are SQVTM and ANQGSEA. For the CDR3, the DNA is TGCAGCGCTCAGCGGGAGGGGTACACCGGGGAGCTGTTTTTT. Amino acids: CSAQREGYTGELFF.

V is TRBV7-9 and J is TRBJ2-7; 8 bases map to TRBD1. The V segment lost 6 bases and the J segment 6 bases; nucleotides outside the gene matches: 4. The germline gives CDR1 SEHNR, CDR2 FQNEAQ (reference sequence). This CDR3 region has 12 residues. CDR3 protein: CASRQQGGEQYF. CDR3 coding DNA: TGTGCCAGCAGACAACAGGGGGGCGAGCAGTACTTC.

The V and J genes are TRBV2 and TRBJ2-3; 10 bases match TRBD1. Germline CDR1 is SNHLY and CDR2 is FYNNEI. Losses at the gene ends were 6 bases for V and 3 bases for J; bases not matched to a gene: 0. This CDR3 spans 13 amino acids. The CDR3 sequence: CASRDRGTDTQYF. In DNA, the CDR3 is TGTGCCAGCAGGGACAGGGGGACAGATACGCAGTATTTT.

The chain uses TRBV10-2 and TRBJ1-5; no reliable D call. V was trimmed by 3 bases and J by 1 base, leaving 10 bases between them. Germline CDR1 and CDR2: WSHSY and SAAADI. This CDR3 has 15 residues. CDR3 nucleotides: TGCGCCAGCAGTGACTGGCAGGCGAGCAATCAGCCCCAGCATTTT. This sequence encodes CASSDWQASNQPQHF.

The chain combines TRBV5-1 with TRBJ2-2; D uncertain. This CDR3 contains 15 residues. V was clipped by 5 bases and J by 5 bases, with 16 bases between them. Germline V gives CDR1 SGHRS, CDR2 YFSETQ. This CDR3 is CASSFVTDFTGELFF. The DNA for the CDR3 is TGCGCCAGCAGTTTTGTTACAGATTTTACCGGGGAGCTGTTTTTT.

The V call is TRBV6-1, the J call TRBJ1-5; D gene uncertain. This CDR3 is built from 11 residues. Trimming removed 2 bases from V and 8 bases from J, with 4 bases in between. Germline lookup yields CDR1 MNHNS and CDR2 SASEGT. CDR3 loop: CASSELEPQHF. For the CDR3, the DNA is TGTGCCAGCAGTGAACTAGAGCCCCAGCATTTT.

The chain uses TRBV7-2 and TRBJ2-5; possible D gene TRBD2, 7 bases. In germline, CDR1 is SGHTA, CDR2 FQGNSA. CDR3 length: 13 residues. V was trimmed by 7 bases and J by 5 bases, leaving 14 bases between them. CDR3 amino acids: CASTRGAGETQYF. CDR3 coding DNA: TGTGCCAGCACCCGGGGGGCCGGGGAGACCCAGTACTTC.

The chain employs TRBV19 and TRBJ1-3; no clear D gene. Germline lookup yields CDR1 LNHDA and CDR2 SQIVND (reference sequence). V lost 3 bases, J lost 0 bases, and 12 bases lay in between. CDR3 length equals 16 residues. The CDR3 nucleotides are TGTGCCAGTAGTATTCCCTTTGACACCTCTGGAAACACCATATATTTT. Amino acids: CASSIPFDTSGNTIYF.

The V gene is TRBV7-9, the J gene TRBJ1-2; 7 bases match TRBD1. The V segment lost 1 base and the J segment 4 bases; nucleotides outside the gene matches: 3. CDR1 and CDR2 (germline): SEHNR, FQNEAQ (reference sequence). The CDR3 extends over 14 amino acids. For the CDR3, the DNA is TGTGCCAGCAGCTTAGAAGGGACAGCCTATGGCTACACCTTC. This codes for CASSLEGTAYGYTF.

The chain uses TRBV28 and TRBJ2-7; possibly TRBD1 for D (6 bases). The CDR3 totals 14 residues. Per the germline V gene, CDR1 is MDHEN and CDR2 is SYDVKM. Trimming removed 7 bases at V and 5 bases at J, with 18 bases between. In nucleotides, the CDR3 is TGTGCCAGCACCTTGAGGGGGAGTGCCCACGAGCAGTACGTC. It translates to CASTLRGSAHEQYV.

A single count supports this clone. This sequence joins TRBV6-5 and TRBJ2-1; 7 bases are a match to TRBD1. The CDR3 has 14 amino acids. With 4 bases clipped from V and 8 bases from J, the junction kept 8 bases outside the gene matches. The V gene's germline CDR1 is MNHEY and CDR2 SVGAGI. The CDR3 DNA reads as TGTGCCAGCAGTTTAAAAACAGGGGTCGATGAGCAGTTCTTC. Encoded protein: CASSLKTGVDEQFF.

This clone came up once. The chain employs TRBV6-4 and TRBJ2-2, with a tentative D call TRBD1 (5 bases). V shed 7 bases and J shed 0 bases, with 9 bases lying between them. This CDR3 comprises 14 residues. CDR1 is MRHNA and CDR2 is SNTAGT in the germline V gene. CDR3 sequence: CASTVQANTGELFF. The CDR3 bases are TGTGCCAGCACTGTACAGGCGAACACCGGGGAGCTGTTTTTT.

The rearrangement uses TRBV19 and TRBJ1-1, with a weak D call TRBD1 (6 bases). Germline V CDR1 and CDR2: LNHDA, SQIVND (reference sequence). The CDR3 length is 15 residues. V was pared by 5 bases and J by 2 bases, with 15 bases between. CDR3: CASSLYGGLNTEAFF. The CDR3 nucleotides read TGTGCCAGTAGTTTATATGGGGGCTTAAACACTGAAGCTTTCTTT.

This clone was detected a few times. J is TRBJ2-1 and V is TRBV29-1; 9 bases align to TRBD1. Germline lookup yields CDR1 SQVTM and CDR2 ANQGSEA. This CDR3 is 12 amino acids long. V was clipped by 6 bases and J by 8 bases; unmatched bases: 5. CDR3 in DNA: TGCAGCGTGTACAGGGGGCAGTATGAGCAGTTCTTC. It yields the protein CSVYRGQYEQFF.

The rearrangement links TRBV28 to TRBJ1-2, with 7 bases lining up with TRBD1. Germline V gives CDR1 MDHEN, CDR2 SYDVKM. This CDR3 contains 13 residues. Losses at the gene ends were 6 bases for V and 4 bases for J; bases not matched to a gene: 5. The CDR3 DNA sequence: TGTGCCAGCAGCCTGACAGGGATCTATGGCTACACCTTC. Protein: CASSLTGIYGYTF.

The chain combines TRBV15 with TRBJ2-1; TRBD1 matches 9 bases. The germline gives CDR1 LNHNV, CDR2 YYDKDF (reference sequence). The CDR3 is 16 amino acids. The V and J ends lost 1 base and 2 bases, in that order; junction bases with no gene match: 3. The CDR3 spells CATSRVTGGPYNEQFF. DNA of the CDR3: TGTGCCACCAGCAGAGTTACAGGGGGCCCCTACAATGAGCAGTTCTTC.

V and J are TRBV5-1 and TRBJ2-1; D perhaps matches TRBD1 (5 bases). The CDR3 contains 11 residues. CDR1 is SGHRS and CDR2 is YFSETQ in the germline V gene. The ends were cut back, 4 bases at V and 10 bases at J, with 9 bases in the middle. The CDR3 DNA sequence: TGCGCCAGCAGCGGACACCACGAGCAGTTCTTC. Its translation: CASSGHHEQFF.

The genes are TRBV6-6 and TRBJ2-7; D is undetermined. The germline V gene encodes CDR1 MNHNY and CDR2 SVGAGI (reference sequence). Trimming removed 2 bases from V and 4 bases from J, with 9 bases in between. This CDR3 is 13 amino acids long. CDR3 protein: CASSYERAYEQYV. CDR3 nucleotides: TGTGCCAGCAGTTACGAGCGCGCATACGAGCAGTACGTC.

This clone was picked up a small number of times. J is TRBJ1-2 and V is TRBV19; tentative D call: TRBD1 (6 bases). V lost 7 bases and J lost 4, with 13 bases in between. Germline V CDR1 and CDR2: LNHDA, SQIVND (reference sequence). The CDR3 sequence is 13 residues long. The CDR3 bases are TGTGCCAGTATGGGGGCAGGGATCTATGGCTACACCTTC. Encoded protein: CASMGAGIYGYTF.

The V gene is TRBV5-6, the J gene TRBJ1-4, with 8 nucleotides matching TRBD1. V lost 2 bases and J lost 8; bases outside the gene matches: 11. The CDR3 runs 16 residues. Germline assignment: CDR1 SGHDT and CDR2 YYEEEE. This CDR3 reads CASSFRGRHPGEKLFF. The CDR3 DNA follows: TGTGCCAGCAGCTTCAGGGGGCGGCACCCCGGAGAAAAACTGTTTTTT.

The chain carries TRBV7-8 and TRBJ1-1; weak D call: TRBD1 (5 bases). Trimming cost V 1 base and J 4 bases, with 13 bases left between them. This CDR3 has 15 amino acids. Germline CDR1 is SGHVS and CDR2 is FQNEAQ. Here the CDR3 DNA reads TGTGCCAGCAGCTTAGGCGGGGCCCGGGGCACTGAAGCTTTCTTT. Translation gives CASSLGGARGTEAFF.

This clone appeared a single time. The DNA for the CDR3 is TGCGCCAGCAGTCAAGGGGGGGTTCAAGAGACCCAGTACTTC. This sequence encodes CASSQGGVQETQYF. V usage is TRBV23-1 and J usage is TRBJ2-5; 7 bases fit TRBD2. TRBV23-1 is an ORF, with its function uncertain. The CDR3 has 14 residues. Trimming removed 2 bases from V and 2 bases from J; junction bases left unmatched: 2.

This sequence joins TRBV30 and TRBJ1-1; D gene ambiguous. Germline V gives CDR1 GTSNPN, CDR2 SVGIG (reference sequence). Trimming pared 4 bases from V and 5 bases from J, leaving 14 bases between. CDR3 size: 13 residues. CDR3: CAWTLAGRTEAFF. CDR3 nucleotides: TGTGCCTGGACTTTAGCTGGGAGGACTGAAGCTTTCTTT. Together with reference TRBV30 and TRBJ1-1, the CDR3 gives the full variable domain: SQTIHQWPATLVQPVGSPLSLECTVEGTSNPNLYWYRQAAGRGLQLLFYSVGIGQISSEVPQNLSASRPQDRQFILSSKKLLLSDSGFYLCAWTLAGRTEAFFGQGTRLTVV.

The chain combines TRBV4-1 with TRBJ1-2; 8 bases fit TRBD1. The CDR3 has 15 amino acids. Germline V gives CDR1 MGHRA, CDR2 YSYEKL. J was trimmed by 4 bases and V by 0 bases; bases with no gene match: 4. CDR3 nucleotides: TGCGCCAGCAGCCAAGATGGTCAGGGGGCCTATGGCTACACCTTC. It encodes CASSQDGQGAYGYTF.